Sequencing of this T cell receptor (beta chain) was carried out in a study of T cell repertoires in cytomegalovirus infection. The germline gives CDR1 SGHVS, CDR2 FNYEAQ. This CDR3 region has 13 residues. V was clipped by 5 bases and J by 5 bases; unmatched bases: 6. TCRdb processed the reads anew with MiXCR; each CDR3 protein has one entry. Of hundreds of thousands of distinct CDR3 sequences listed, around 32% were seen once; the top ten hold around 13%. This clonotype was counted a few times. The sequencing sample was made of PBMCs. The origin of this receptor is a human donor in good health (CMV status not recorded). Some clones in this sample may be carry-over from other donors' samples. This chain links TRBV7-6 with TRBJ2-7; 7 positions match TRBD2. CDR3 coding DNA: TGTGCCAGCAGCCTGGGAGGGGCCGACGAGCAGTACTTC. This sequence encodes CASSLGGADEQYF.